Here is one TCR beta chain with its context. What it binds is not known. The repertoire was sequenced with immunoSEQ multiplex PCR; TCRdb's copy has only in-frame clones and lacks some. The sample carries about 79,000 clones, about four fifths recorded once. All patients were mismatch repair deficient, assessed by either PCR or immunohistochemistry. TCRs were sequenced from three patients responding to pembrolizumab. This sample is drawn from a study of PD-1 blockade in mismatch repair-deficient tumors. At the level of the study: Patients had 11 to 13 mismatch repair-deficient cancer types and were previously treated and progressing.

The germline V gene encodes CDR1 SEHNR and CDR2 FQNEAQ (reference sequence). CDR3 size: 14 residues. The V end lost 5 bases, the J end lost 2 bases, and 12 bases lay between the germline ends. Study-wide results and caveats: After pembrolizumab, tumor-resident clones rose rapidly, then generally contracted before radiologic responses.

The specimen was peripheral blood, collected 44 weeks after starting pembrolizumab. The chain is built from TRBV7-9 and TRBJ2-5, with D perhaps TRBD1 (5 bases). This sequence was found in an adult with mismatch repair-deficient cancer. CDR3 in amino acids: CASSIDRFQETQYF. In DNA, the CDR3 is TGTGCCAGCAGCATCGACAGATTTCAAGAGACCCAGTACTTC.